Presented here are 22 T cell receptor beta chains from one specimen sequenced in a study of T cell responses to AZD1222 COVID-19 vaccine. Clones were sequenced by immunoSEQ multiplex PCR, and TCRdb holds only the in-frame ones, with some missing. The sample consists of more than 100,000 clones, about 90% of them appearing once. Here the sequenced sample was peripheral blood, taken on day 0 of AZD1222 vaccination. These receptors were collected from an adult in good health.

V is TRBV27 and J is TRBJ1-1; D is unclear. V lost 0 bases to trimming and J lost 2 bases, with 7 bases between them. The germline V gene has CDR1 MNHEY and CDR2 SMNVEV (reference sequence). There are 14 residues in the CDR3. The CDR3 DNA sequence: TGTGCCAGCAGTTTATCAATGGGTAACACTGAAGCTTTCTTT. It codes for CASSLSMGNTEAFF.

This clone was detected once. CDR3 sequence: CASSRTNWGSYEQYF. Written as DNA, the CDR3 is TGTGCCAGCAGCCGAACGAACTGGGGTTCCTACGAGCAGTACTTC. V gene TRBV2 combines with J gene TRBJ2-7; D call uncertain. The CDR3 sequence is 15 residues long. Germline CDR1 is SNHLY and CDR2 is FYNNEI. With 6 bases removed from V and 1 base from J, the gap between germline ends came to 16 bases.

The genes are TRBV20-1 and TRBJ1-1, with D uncertain. Trimming removed 6 bases at V and 0 bases at J, with 5 bases between. The CDR3 sequence is 11 residues long. Germline V gives CDR1 DFQATT, CDR2 SNEGSKA (reference sequence). The CDR3, as DNA: TGCAGTGCCGACGTGAACACTGAAGCTTTCTTT. This encodes CSADVNTEAFF.

The CDR3 nucleotides read TGTGCCAGCAGTCGCAGGGGGAATGGTGAGACCCAGTACTTC. It codes for CASSRRGNGETQYF. The J gene is TRBJ2-5, the V gene TRBV14, with 7 bases fitting TRBD1. V was clipped by 6 bases and J by 5 bases; unmatched bases: 9. Germline V gives CDR1 SGHDN, CDR2 FVKESK. This CDR3 is 14 amino acids long.

The chain joins TRBV30 to TRBJ1-1, with TRBD1 matching over 7 bases. The CDR3 extends over 13 amino acids. V shed 3 bases, J shed 4 bases, and the junction held 5 bases outside the gene matches. Germline CDR1 GTSNPN, CDR2 SVGIG (reference sequence). CDR3: CAWRAAGGTEAFF. For the CDR3, the DNA is TGTGCCTGGAGGGCGGCAGGGGGCACTGAAGCTTTCTTT.

This rearrangement joins TRBV5-1 to TRBJ2-3, with TRBD1 matching 11 bases. V lost 4 bases and J lost 7; bases outside the gene matches: 5. This CDR3 spans 14 amino acids. Germline V gene data show CDR1 as SGHRS and CDR2 as YFSETQ. The CDR3 sequence: CASSPGTGGNTQYF. DNA for the CDR3: TGCGCCAGCAGCCCCGGGACAGGGGGAAATACGCAGTATTTT.

The rearrangement uses TRBV4-1 and TRBJ2-1, with 10 bases matching TRBD1. The CDR3 loop spans 14 amino acids. In germline, CDR1 is MGHRA, CDR2 YSYEKL. Trimming at V came to 6 bases and at J to 9 bases, leaving 8 bases not matched to a gene. The CDR3, as DNA: TGCGCCAGCAGTCGCGACAGGGGGCGGGTTGAGCAGTTCTTC. This encodes CASSRDRGRVEQFF.

CDR3 residues: CASSRGQYYEQYF. The CDR3 coding sequence is TGTGCCAGCTCACGTGGACAGTACTACGAGCAGTACTTC. The V call is TRBV18, the J call TRBJ2-7; a possible D gene is TRBD1 (6 bases). V lost 4 bases to trimming and J lost 3 bases, with 10 bases between them. The CDR3 is 13 residues long. From germline, CDR1 is KGHSH and CDR2 LQKENI.

This clone was detected once. This sequence joins TRBV5-4 and TRBJ2-5, with D perhaps assigned TRBD1 or TRBD2 (6 bases each). The CDR3 runs to 14 residues. Germline CDR1 SGHNT, CDR2 YYREEE (reference sequence). Trimming took 2 bases from V and 1 from J, leaving 9 bases between them. The CDR3 coding sequence is TGTGCCAGCAGCTTTTGGGGGGCCCAAGAGACCCAGTACTTC. Protein sequence: CASSFWGAQETQYF.

This chain connects TRBV27 to TRBJ1-5, with TRBD1 identical over 7 bases. Trimming at V came to 5 bases and at J to 5 bases, leaving 6 bases not matched to a gene. This CDR3 spans 14 amino acids. CDR1 is MNHEY, CDR2 SMNVEV, per germline (reference sequence). The CDR3 sequence: CASSRQGPDQPQHF. The CDR3 region has the DNA TGTGCCAGCAGTCGACAGGGACCCGATCAGCCCCAGCATTTT.

The genes are TRBV28 and TRBJ1-3, with 7 positions matching TRBD1. The CDR3 has 16 amino acids. Germline CDR1 and CDR2: MDHEN and SYDVKM. The J segment lost 1 base and the V segment lost 3 bases, leaving 6 bases of the junction unmatched. This CDR3 reads CASSFWDSRSGNTIYF. CDR3 bases: TGTGCCAGCAGTTTTTGGGACAGTAGGTCTGGAAACACCATATATTTT.

The chain carries TRBV6-4 and TRBJ1-1, with TRBD1 identical over 8 bases. Germline assignment: CDR1 MRHNA and CDR2 SNTAGT. Losses at the gene ends were 3 bases for V and 7 bases for J; bases not matched to a gene: 4. The CDR3 runs 13 residues. The CDR3 DNA is TGTGCCAGCAGTGAGTCCGGGACAGGTGAAGCTTTCTTT. It codes for CASSESGTGEAFF.

CDR3 protein: CAPNGSKRDEKLFF. CDR3 sequence (DNA): TGTGCCCCCAACGGGTCTAAACGGGATGAAAAACTGTTTTTT. The rearrangement joins TRBV9 to TRBJ1-4; D uncertain. The V gene's germline CDR1 is SGDLS and CDR2 YYNGEE. The length of the CDR3 is 14 residues. Trimming stripped 10 bases from V and 6 bases from J, with 19 bases between. Drawing the rest from reference TRBV9 and TRBJ1-4, the complete variable domain is DSGVTQTPKHLITATGQRVTLRCSPRSGDLSVYWYQQSLDQGLQFLIQYYNGEERAKGNILERFSAQQFPDLHSELNLSSLELGDSALYFCAPNGSKRDEKLFFGSGTQLSVL.

The V and J genes are TRBV14 and TRBJ1-1, with TRBD1 matching 10 bases. V dropped 4 bases and J dropped 3; count of bases not matched to a gene: 14. Germline CDR1 and CDR2: SGHDN and FVKESK. The CDR3 spans 18 residues. For the CDR3, the DNA is TGTGCCAGCAGCCCCCCGGGACAGGGGATTCTGATGGACACTGAAGCTTTCTTT. This encodes CASSPPGQGILMDTEAFF.

The gene calls are TRBV28 and TRBJ2-5, with 9 positions matching TRBD1. Losses at the gene ends were 5 bases for V and 5 bases for J; bases not matched to a gene: 6. CDR3 length: 14 amino acids. The germline CDR1 and CDR2 sequences are MDHEN and SYDVKM. The CDR3 bases are TGTGCCAGCAGTAACAGGGGGCTAGGGGAGACCCAGTACTTC. Translation: CASSNRGLGETQYF.

The chain employs TRBV4-1 and TRBJ2-7, with a tentative D call TRBD1 (5 bases). The ends were cut back, 2 bases at V and 7 bases at J, with 15 bases in the middle. The CDR3 loop spans 14 amino acids. Germline CDR1 is MGHRA and CDR2 is YSYEKL. The CDR3 region is CASSQLDILGEQYF. The CDR3 region has the DNA TGCGCCAGCAGCCAACTGGACATTCTTGGGGAGCAGTACTTC.

This chain connects TRBV4-2 to TRBJ1-4, with 9 bases lining up with TRBD1. The V gene end was trimmed by 4 bases and the J gene end by 10 bases; junction bases not matched to a gene: 19. Germline loops: CDR1 LGHNA, CDR2 YNFKEQ. The CDR3 loop spans 18 amino acids. CDR3: CASSPGTVVGTGLGKLFF. CDR3 in DNA: TGTGCCAGCAGCCCCGGAACGGTCGTGGGGACAGGGTTGGGAAAACTGTTTTTT.

The chain has TRBV28 and TRBJ2-1; 8 bases are shared with TRBD2. The V and J ends lost 4 bases and 6 bases, in that order; junction bases with no gene match: 8. CDR3 size: 15 residues. The germline CDR1 and CDR2 sequences are MDHEN and SYDVKM. The CDR3 is CASSSLGGGSNEQFF. The DNA of the CDR3 is TGTGCCAGCAGTTCCCTTGGCGGGGGGAGCAATGAGCAGTTCTTC.

V gene TRBV18 combines with J gene TRBJ2-1; TRBD2 agrees at 14 bases. Trimming removed 1 base from V and 9 bases from J; junction bases left unmatched: 2. The germline gives CDR1 KGHSH, CDR2 LQKENI. The CDR3 is 15 amino acids. CDR3 loop: CASSPLGLAGGEQFF. In nucleotides, the CDR3 is TGTGCCAGCTCACCACTTGGACTAGCGGGGGGTGAGCAGTTCTTC. Full variable domain (outside the CDR3, taken from reference TRBV18 and TRBJ2-1): NAGVMQNPRHLVRRRGQEARLRCSPMKGHSHVYWYRQLPEEGLKFMVYLQKENIIDESGMPKERFSAEFPKEGPSILRIQQVVRGDSAAYFCASSPLGLAGGEQFFGPGTRLTVL.

This sequence joins TRBV19 and TRBJ1-3; D gene ambiguous. Between the trimmed V and J ends, which lost 3 bases and 0 bases, there was a span of 9 bases. CDR3 length equals 15 residues. The germline V gene encodes CDR1 LNHDA and CDR2 SQIVND (reference sequence). CDR3 nucleotide sequence: TGTGCCAGTAGTATTCAGAGGGACTCTGGAAACACCATATATTTT. As protein: CASSIQRDSGNTIYF.

The chain couples TRBV5-4 to TRBJ2-7; no definite D call. V lost 3 bases and J lost 3, with 7 bases in between. Looked up from germline, CDR1 is SGHNT and CDR2 is YYREEE (reference sequence). The CDR3 contains 12 residues. The CDR3 region has the DNA TGTGCCAGCAGCTCACAACACTACGAGCAGTACTTC. Its translation is CASSSQHYEQYF.

The chain links TRBV28 to TRBJ1-3; weak D call: TRBD1 (6 bases). Germline-derived CDR1 and CDR2 are MDHEN and SYDVKM. V was clipped by 6 bases and J by 5 bases, with 8 bases between them. The CDR3 has 12 residues. CDR3 amino acids: CASRTGRNTIYF. CDR3 DNA sequence: TGTGCCAGCAGAACAGGGAGAAACACCATATATTTT.